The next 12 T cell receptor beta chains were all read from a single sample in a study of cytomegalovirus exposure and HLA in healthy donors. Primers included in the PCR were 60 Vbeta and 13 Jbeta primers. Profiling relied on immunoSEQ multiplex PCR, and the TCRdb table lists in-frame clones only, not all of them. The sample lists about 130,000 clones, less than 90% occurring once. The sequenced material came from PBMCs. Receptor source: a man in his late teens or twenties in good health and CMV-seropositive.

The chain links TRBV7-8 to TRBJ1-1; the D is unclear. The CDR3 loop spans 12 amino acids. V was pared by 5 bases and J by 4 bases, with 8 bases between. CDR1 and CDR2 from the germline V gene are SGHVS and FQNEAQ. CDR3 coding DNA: TGTGCCAGCAGCCGAGGCAGCACTGAAGCTTTCTTT. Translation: CASSRGSTEAFF.

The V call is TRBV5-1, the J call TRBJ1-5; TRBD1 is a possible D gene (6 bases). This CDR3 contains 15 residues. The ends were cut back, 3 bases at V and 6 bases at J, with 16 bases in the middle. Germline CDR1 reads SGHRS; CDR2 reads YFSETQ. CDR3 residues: CASSWGPGRGQPQHF. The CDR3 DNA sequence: TGCGCCAGCAGCTGGGGGCCAGGGAGAGGTCAGCCCCAGCATTTT. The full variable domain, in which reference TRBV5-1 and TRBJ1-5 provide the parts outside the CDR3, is KAGVTQTPRYLIKTRGQQVTLSCSPISGHRSVSWYQQTPGQGLQFLFEYFSETQRNKGNFPGRFSGRQFSNSRSEMNVSTLELGDSALYLCASSWGPGRGQPQHFGDGTRLSIL.

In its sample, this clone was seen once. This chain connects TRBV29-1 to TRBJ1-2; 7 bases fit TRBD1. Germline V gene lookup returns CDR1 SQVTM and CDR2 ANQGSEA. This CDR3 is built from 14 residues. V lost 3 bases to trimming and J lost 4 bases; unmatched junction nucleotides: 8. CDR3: CSVDGAGGIYGYTF. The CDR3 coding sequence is TGCAGCGTTGATGGAGCAGGGGGTATCTATGGCTACACCTTC.

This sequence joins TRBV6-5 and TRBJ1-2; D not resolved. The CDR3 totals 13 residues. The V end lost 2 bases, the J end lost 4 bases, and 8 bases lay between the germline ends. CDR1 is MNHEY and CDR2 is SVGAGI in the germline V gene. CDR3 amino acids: CASSYGVGYGYTF. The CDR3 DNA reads TGTGCCAGCAGTTACGGTGTCGGCTATGGCTACACCTTC.

This chain's CDR3 is CATSRDPDTYSLWEQYF. The DNA for the CDR3 is TGTGCCACCAGCAGAGACCCGGACACGTACTCCCTATGGGAGCAGTACTTC. The rearrangement links TRBV15 to TRBJ2-7; perhaps TRBD1 as D (5 bases). V lost 0 bases to trimming and J lost 7 bases, with 22 bases between them. The length of the CDR3 is 17 residues. Germline V lookup: CDR1 LNHNV, CDR2 YYDKDF (reference sequence).

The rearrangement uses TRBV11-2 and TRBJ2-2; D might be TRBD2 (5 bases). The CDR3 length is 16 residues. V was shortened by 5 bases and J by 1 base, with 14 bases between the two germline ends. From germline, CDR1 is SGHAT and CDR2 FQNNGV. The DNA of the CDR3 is TGTGCCAGCAGCCGGAACGGGGTACTGAACACCGGGGAGCTGTTTTTT. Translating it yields CASSRNGVLNTGELFF. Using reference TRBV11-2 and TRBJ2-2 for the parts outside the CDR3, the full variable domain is EAGVAQSPRYKIIEKRQSVAFWCNPISGHATLYWYQQILGQGPKLLIQFQNNGVVDDSQLPKDRFSAERLKGVDSTLKIQPAKLEDSAVYLCASSRNGVLNTGELFFGEGSRLTVL.

CDR3 in amino acids: CAWHPGQSYEQYF. The CDR3 nucleotides are TGTGCCTGGCATCCGGGACAGTCCTACGAGCAGTACTTC. The chain couples TRBV30 to TRBJ2-7; 7 bases align to TRBD1. In germline, CDR1 is GTSNPN, CDR2 SVGIG (reference sequence). This CDR3 comprises 13 residues. V was clipped by 5 bases and J by 1 base; unmatched bases: 5.

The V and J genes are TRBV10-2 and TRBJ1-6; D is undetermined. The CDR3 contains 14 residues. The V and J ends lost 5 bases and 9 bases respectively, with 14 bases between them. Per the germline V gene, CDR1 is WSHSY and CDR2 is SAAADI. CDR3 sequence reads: CASSLAGNGSPLHF. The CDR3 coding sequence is TGCGCCAGCAGTTTGGCAGGAAACGGTTCACCCCTCCACTTT.

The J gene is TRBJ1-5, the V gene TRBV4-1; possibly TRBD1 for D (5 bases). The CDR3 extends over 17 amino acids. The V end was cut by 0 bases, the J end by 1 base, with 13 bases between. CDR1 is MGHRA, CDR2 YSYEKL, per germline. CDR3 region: CASSQDPFGGSNQPQHF. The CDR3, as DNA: TGCGCCAGCAGCCAAGATCCCTTCGGGGGAAGCAATCAGCCCCAGCATTTT.

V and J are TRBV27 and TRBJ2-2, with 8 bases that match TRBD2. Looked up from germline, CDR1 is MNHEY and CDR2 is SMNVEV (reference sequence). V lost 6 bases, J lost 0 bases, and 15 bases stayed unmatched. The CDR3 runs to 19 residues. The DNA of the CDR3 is TGTGCCAGCAGGCCCCCTTGGCGGGGGGATGGCGCGAACACCGGGGAGCTGTTTTTT. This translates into CASRPPWRGDGANTGELFF.

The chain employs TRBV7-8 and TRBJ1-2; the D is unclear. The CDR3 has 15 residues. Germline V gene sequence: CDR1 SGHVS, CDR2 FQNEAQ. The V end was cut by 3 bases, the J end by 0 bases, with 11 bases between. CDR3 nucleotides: TGTGCCAGCAGCTTGGAACAGTCATCTAACTATGGCTACACCTTC. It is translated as CASSLEQSSNYGYTF.

The CDR3 DNA sequence: TGCGCCAGCAGCCCGGACAGGGCCAACTATGGCTACACCTTC. Its translation: CASSPDRANYGYTF. The chain is built from TRBV5-1 and TRBJ1-2, with 8 positions matching TRBD1. CDR1 is SGHRS, CDR2 YFSETQ, per germline. The CDR3 is 14 residues long. Losses at the gene ends were 4 bases for V and 2 bases for J; bases not matched to a gene: 4. The variable domain in full, with the rest retrieved from reference TRBV5-1 and TRBJ1-2, is KAGVTQTPRYLIKTRGQQVTLSCSPISGHRSVSWYQQTPGQGLQFLFEYFSETQRNKGNFPGRFSGRQFSNSRSEMNVSTLELGDSALYLCASSPDRANYGYTFGSGTRLTVV.